This T cell receptor beta chain was sequenced for a study of blood T cell repertoires in COVID-19 (dated by TCRdb to the early 2020s). With regard to the full study: Samples covering the acute and convalescent phases of COVID-19 were provided by collaborators in the United States, Italy and Spain. The material from the prospective study consisted of cDNA or gDNA derived from T cells, B-cell-depleted T cells, or PBMCs. Deeply sampled blood TCRbeta repertoires from subjects exposed to, actively infected with, or recovered from COVID-19 were included in the dataset. The repertoires were released in a freely available public database intended as a resource for research on the immune response to SARS-CoV-2. The samples were drawn from two sources: the first 160 participants of the ongoing ImmuneRACE study, and 1,200 or so subjects contributed by 6 global collaborators. The sample metadata nearly always contained a de-identified subject ID, COVID-19 status, age in years and sex. HLA class I and class II types, where available, came from metadata supplied by the sample provider rather than from assay-based typing. Paper-wide results and their limitations: Clinical and demographic metadata were provided uncurated, with the amount varying by source and participant.

The immunoSEQ Assay, a bias-controlled multiplex PCR, was used to amplify TCRbeta CDR3 regions from genomic DNA. As for how the authors treated the data: Within the assay, amplification of reference gene primers was used to estimate how many nucleated cells each sample contained. To quantify the absolute abundance of each unique TCRbeta CDR3 rearrangement, sequence reads were collapsed and filtered. For each sample, productive Simpson clonality was calculated as the square root of Simpson's diversity index across productive rearrangements. The immuneACCESS repertoire file appears here via TCRdb, limited to in-frame rearrangements. These files lack a portion of the clones; in checked studies, under half of the deficit traces to unresolved V genes, and the cause of the others is not known. From that table come the V and J calls and clone size; the DNA was used to work out D and trimming. The sample has 35,000 to 45,000 clones on record, roughly 84% of them singletons. The top ten constitute 30% to 35% of the sample.

For this clone: Its binding antigen is unknown. Base qualities are not recorded, but no much larger clone differs from it by a single base. The sample has other DNA sequences that encode this CDR3 too.

Whole blood was collected in K2EDTA tubes by collaborating institutions according to the institutions' own protocols. For TCRbeta analysis, collaborators shipped samples in one of three forms: frozen whole blood, isolated PBMCs, or DNA extracted from either of those sample types. Trimming leaves V shorter by 6 bases and J shorter by 7 bases, with the junction holding 3 bases beyond the gene matches. CDR1 and CDR2 were assigned from the germline V gene (reference sequence) as LNHDA and SQIVND. CDR3 length: 13 amino acids, cysteine to phenylalanine. Only CDR3 DNA remains: 39 bases, in frame from the first base.

The clonotype comes from an elderly woman with acute or convalescent COVID-19. The rearrangement joined TRBV19 to TRBJ2-1, with TRBD1 matching 10 junction bases. The sequenced sample consisted of peripheral blood. The bases read TGTGCCAGTAGCGACAGGGGGCGGAATGAGCAGTTCTTC. Its protein reads: CASSDRGRNEQFF.